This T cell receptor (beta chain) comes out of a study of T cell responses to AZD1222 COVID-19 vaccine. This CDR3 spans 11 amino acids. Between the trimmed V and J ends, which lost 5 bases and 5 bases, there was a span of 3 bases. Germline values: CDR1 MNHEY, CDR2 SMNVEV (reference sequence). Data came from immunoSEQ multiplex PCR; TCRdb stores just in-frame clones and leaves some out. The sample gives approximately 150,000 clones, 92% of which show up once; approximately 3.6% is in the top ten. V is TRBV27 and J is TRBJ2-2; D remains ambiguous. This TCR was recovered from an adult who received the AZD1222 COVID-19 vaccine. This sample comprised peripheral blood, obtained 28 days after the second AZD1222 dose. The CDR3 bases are TGTGCCAGCAGTATGACCGGGGAGCTGTTTTTT. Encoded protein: CASSMTGELFF.